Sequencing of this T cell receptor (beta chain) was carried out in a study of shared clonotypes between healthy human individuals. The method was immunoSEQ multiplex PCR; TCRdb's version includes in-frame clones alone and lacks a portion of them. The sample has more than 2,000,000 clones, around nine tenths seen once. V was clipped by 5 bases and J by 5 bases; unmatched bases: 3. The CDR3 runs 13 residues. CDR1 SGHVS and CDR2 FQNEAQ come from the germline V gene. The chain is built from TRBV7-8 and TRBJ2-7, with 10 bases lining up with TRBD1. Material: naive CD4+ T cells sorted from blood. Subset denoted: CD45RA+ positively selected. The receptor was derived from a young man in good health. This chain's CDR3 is CASSPGQGNEQYF. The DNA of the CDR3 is TGTGCCAGCAGCCCGGGACAGGGGAACGAGCAGTACTTC.